In its sample, the clone carrying this T cell receptor (beta chain) was seen many times. The antigen is not known. Individual cDNA molecules received unique molecular identifiers. Using its own MiXCR run on the 5' RACE reads, TCRdb lists one record per CDR3 protein. The sample holds about 29,000 distinct CDR3 sequences, more than 4.5% seen once. The data belong to a study of early T cells in non-severe SARS-CoV-2 infection. Study observations and caveats: The study's VDJdb matching favored anti-spike CD8 responses and missed private and CD4 specificities.

Trimming pared 2 bases from V and 2 bases from J, leaving 12 bases between. Germline V CDR1 and CDR2: LGHNA, YNFKEQ. The CDR3 contains 15 residues. The clonotype comes from an adult who was a healthcare worker with PCR-confirmed SARS-CoV-2 infection or an uninfected control (not recorded which). The chain has TRBV4-2 and TRBJ2-5; D gene unclear. Specimen: whole blood. Here the CDR3 DNA reads TGTGCCAGCAGCCAACCCGTTTTGGCTCAAGAGACCCAGTACTTC. Encoded protein: CASSQPVLAQETQYF.